The sample holds a few counts of the clone carrying this T cell receptor (beta chain). Profiled with immunoSEQ multiplex PCR; TCRdb holds only in-frame clones, not every one. In the table there are approximately 11,000 clones, roughly four fifths of which are singletons. The sample comes from a study of OX40 agonist ivuxolimab in advanced cancers. Trimming at V came to 5 bases and at J to 6 bases, leaving 7 bases not matched to a gene. Germline V CDR1 and CDR2: PRHDT, FYEKMQ (reference sequence). The CDR3 length is 15 residues. The clonotype was recovered from an adult with an advanced solid tumor such as melanoma, head and neck, liver or kidney cancer. The chain has TRBV13 and TRBJ2-1; 10 nucleotides align to TRBD1. The sequencing used CD4+ or CD8+ T cells sorted from blood, collected in a trial of the OX40 agonist ivuxolimab. The CDR3 here is CASSTPGQGSNEQFF. DNA of the CDR3: TGTGCCAGCAGCACACCGGGACAGGGGAGCAATGAGCAGTTCTTC.